Below are 9 T cell receptor beta chains sequenced from a single sample in a study of T cell repertoires in cytomegalovirus infection. TCRdb re-called the reads through MiXCR, storing one row per CDR3 protein. Seen here are under 850,000 distinct CDR3 sequences, around 30% observed once, and the top ten hold 15% to 20%. The antigens for these receptors are not known. The source was cultured PBMCs, collected from culture after CMV antigen stimulation. The source is a human donor in good health (CMV status not recorded). Some clones in this sample may be carry-over from other donors' samples.

The sample holds many counts of this clonotype. V and J are TRBV7-2 and TRBJ1-1; no definite D call. Trimming shortened V by 1 base and J by 11 bases, and 20 bases separated the two germline ends. Germline V gives CDR1 SGHTA, CDR2 FQGNSA. This CDR3 has 15 residues. The CDR3 DNA reads TGTGCCAGCAGCTTAGGGCCCATAATGCAAGGGAAGGCTTTCTTT. Translated: CASSLGPIMQGKAFF.

The chain combines TRBV10-3 with TRBJ1-4; D perhaps matches TRBD1 (5 bases). V lost 6 bases and J lost 6, with 11 bases in between. Germline values: CDR1 ENHRY, CDR2 SYGVKD. This CDR3 spans 13 amino acids. The CDR3 sequence is CAISGRVDEKLFF. The CDR3 coding sequence is TGTGCCATCAGCGGCAGGGTGGATGAAAAACTGTTTTTT.

This clonotype was picked up many times. This chain connects TRBV7-2 to TRBJ2-3, with D tentatively TRBD1 (5 bases). CDR3 length: 12 residues. CDR1 is SGHTA and CDR2 is FQGNSA in the germline V gene. V was clipped by 5 bases and J by 5 bases, with 8 bases between them. The CDR3 sequence: CASSPGLDTQYF. CDR3 nucleotides: TGTGCCAGCAGCCCAGGGTTAGATACGCAGTATTTT.

The chain joins TRBV4-1 to TRBJ2-1; TRBD2 aligns across 9 bases. Losses at the gene ends were 2 bases for V and 8 bases for J; bases not matched to a gene: 7. The CDR3 is 15 amino acids. Germline V lookup: CDR1 MGHRA, CDR2 YSYEKL. DNA for the CDR3: TGCGCCAGCAGCCAACTGGCGGGAGGGCCGCATGAGCAGTTCTTC. Translated: CASSQLAGGPHEQFF.

The chain combines TRBV18 with TRBJ2-2, with unresolved D. Germline V gene data show CDR1 as KGHSH and CDR2 as LQKENI. CDR3 length: 14 residues. Trimming stripped 3 bases from V and 2 bases from J, with 7 bases between. The CDR3 bases are TGTGCCAGCTCACCCAACTCCAACACCGGGGAGCTGTTTTTT. Translation gives CASSPNSNTGELFF. The complete variable domain, with remaining parts taken from reference TRBV18 and TRBJ2-2, reads NAGVMQNPRHLVRRRGQEARLRCSPMKGHSHVYWYRQLPEEGLKFMVYLQKENIIDESGMPKERFSAEFPKEGPSILRIQQVVRGDSAAYFCASSPNSNTGELFFGEGSRLTVL.

This sequence joins TRBV29-1 and TRBJ2-3; 7 nucleotides match TRBD1. The germline V gene encodes CDR1 SQVTM and CDR2 ANQGSEA. The CDR3 runs 12 residues. The V and J ends lost 7 bases and 9 bases, in that order; junction bases with no gene match: 10. DNA for the CDR3: TGCAGCGGAGAAACAGGGGAGCGGACGCAGTATTTT. Translating it yields CSGETGERTQYF.

The rearrangement uses TRBV29-1 and TRBJ2-3; either TRBD1 or TRBD2 may supply D (5 bases each). Germline values: CDR1 SQVTM, CDR2 ANQGSEA. The CDR3 loop spans 11 amino acids. V lost 8 bases and J 9 bases, leaving 15 bases between the germline ends. The CDR3 region is CSSDTGTTQYF. The CDR3 DNA sequence: TGCAGCTCCGACACCGGGACGACGCAGTATTTT.

This rearrangement joins TRBV29-1 to TRBJ1-1; D gene uncertain. This CDR3 is built from 12 residues. The V gene lost 6 bases and the J gene lost 3 bases, with 11 bases spanning the gap. Germline assignment: CDR1 SQVTM and CDR2 ANQGSEA. Written as DNA, the CDR3 is TGCAGCGTAGTGAGGGCGGACACTGAAGCTTTCTTT. Encoded protein: CSVVRADTEAFF.

This clonotype has more than one count but fewer than ten. CDR3 bases: TGTGCCAGCAGTTCCATACCCGAAGGCGAGCAGTACTTC. Amino acids: CASSSIPEGEQYF. The genes are TRBV6-5 and TRBJ2-7; D uncertain. The germline V gene encodes CDR1 MNHEY and CDR2 SVGAGI. This CDR3 contains 13 residues. Trimming shortened V by 4 bases and J by 6 bases, and 13 bases separated the two germline ends.